This T cell receptor beta chain was identified in a study of blood T cells in healthy people across ages. Only one count was recorded for this clonotype. It was with a sample-barcoded 5' primer and a J-beta primer mix that a second PCR of about 6 to 12 cycles was run. Each cDNA was tagged by a template-switch adaptor containing 12 random nucleotides. TCRdb ran MiXCR on the 5' RACE reads and lists one entry per CDR3 protein. Of 500,000 to 700,000 distinct CDR3 sequences listed, under 30% are singletons. In germline, CDR1 is SNHLY, CDR2 FYNNEI. Trimming stripped 6 bases from V and 5 bases from J, with 18 bases between. This CDR3 comprises 15 residues. The donors, all healthy, were Caucasians living in Russia, aged roughly 6 to 100. Roughly 10 milliliters of peripheral blood were drawn from each donor.

The chain joins TRBV2 to TRBJ2-3; D is possibly TRBD2 (6 bases). What was sequenced was blood. This clonotype was obtained from a woman aged 80 or over in good health. The CDR3 DNA reads TGTGCCAGCAGGGAAATCGGGACTTGGGAAGATACGCAGTATTTT. Protein sequence: CASREIGTWEDTQYF.